This T cell receptor beta chain was found in a study of cytomegalovirus exposure and HLA in healthy donors. The PCR used 60 Vbeta and 13 Jbeta primers. TCRdb's copy holds only in-frame clones and misses some; the assay was immunoSEQ multiplex PCR. Its table records 150,000 or so clones. V lost 3 bases and J lost 8; bases outside the gene matches: 7. Germline CDR1 and CDR2: MRHNA and SNTAGT. The CDR3 runs to 14 residues. The receptor was derived from a woman between 55 and 75 years old in good health and CMV-seronegative. The sequenced sample consisted of PBMCs. J is TRBJ2-3 and V is TRBV6-4; 8 bases match TRBD1. The CDR3 region is CASSEETGVATQYF. The CDR3 DNA reads TGTGCCAGCAGTGAAGAGACAGGGGTCGCTACGCAGTATTTT.